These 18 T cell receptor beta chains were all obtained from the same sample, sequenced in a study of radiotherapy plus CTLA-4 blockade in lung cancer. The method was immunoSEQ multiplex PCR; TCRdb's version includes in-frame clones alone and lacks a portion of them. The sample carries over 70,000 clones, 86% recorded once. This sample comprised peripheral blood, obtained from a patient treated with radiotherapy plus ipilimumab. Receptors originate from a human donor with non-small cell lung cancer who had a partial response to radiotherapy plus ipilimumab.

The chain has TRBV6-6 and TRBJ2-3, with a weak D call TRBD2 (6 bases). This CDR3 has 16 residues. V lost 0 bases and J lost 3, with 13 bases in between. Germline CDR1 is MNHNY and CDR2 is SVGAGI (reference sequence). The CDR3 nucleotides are TGTGCCAGCAGTTACTCTTCGACCGGGAGAACAGATACGCAGTATTTT. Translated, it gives CASSYSSTGRTDTQYF.

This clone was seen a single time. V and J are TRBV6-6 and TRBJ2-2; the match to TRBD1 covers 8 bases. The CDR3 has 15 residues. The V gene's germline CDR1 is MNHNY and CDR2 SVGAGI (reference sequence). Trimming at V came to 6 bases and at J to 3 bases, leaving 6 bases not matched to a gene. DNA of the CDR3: TGTGCCAGCAGCGTCCAGGGGGCTTACACCGGGGAGCTGTTTTTT. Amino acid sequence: CASSVQGAYTGELFF.

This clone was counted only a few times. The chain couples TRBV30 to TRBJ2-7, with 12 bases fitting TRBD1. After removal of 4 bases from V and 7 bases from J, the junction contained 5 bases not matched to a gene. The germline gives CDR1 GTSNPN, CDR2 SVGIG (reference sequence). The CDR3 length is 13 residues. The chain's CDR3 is CAWTRDRGREQYF. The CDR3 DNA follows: TGTGCCTGGACTCGGGACAGGGGGCGAGAGCAGTACTTC.

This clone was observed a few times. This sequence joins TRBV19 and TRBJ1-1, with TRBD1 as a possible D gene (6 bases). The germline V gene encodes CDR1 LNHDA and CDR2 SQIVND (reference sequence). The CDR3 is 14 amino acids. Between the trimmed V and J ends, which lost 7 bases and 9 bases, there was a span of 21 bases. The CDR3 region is CASTLPGNDRQAFF. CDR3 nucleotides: TGTGCCAGTACCCTCCCCGGAAATGACAGGCAAGCTTTCTTT.

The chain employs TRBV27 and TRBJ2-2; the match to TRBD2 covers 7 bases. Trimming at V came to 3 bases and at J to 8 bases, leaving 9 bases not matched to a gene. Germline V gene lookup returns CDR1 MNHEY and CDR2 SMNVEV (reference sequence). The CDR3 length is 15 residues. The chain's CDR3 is CASSFSPGGSGELFF. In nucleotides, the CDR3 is TGTGCCAGCAGTTTTAGTCCCGGCGGGAGTGGGGAGCTGTTTTTT.

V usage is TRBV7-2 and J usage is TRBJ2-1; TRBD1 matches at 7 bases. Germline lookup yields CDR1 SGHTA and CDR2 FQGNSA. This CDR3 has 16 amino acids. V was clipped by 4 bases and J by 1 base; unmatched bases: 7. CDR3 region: CASSSPSGGSYNEQFF. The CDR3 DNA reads TGTGCCAGCAGCTCTCCCTCAGGGGGTTCCTACAATGAGCAGTTCTTC.

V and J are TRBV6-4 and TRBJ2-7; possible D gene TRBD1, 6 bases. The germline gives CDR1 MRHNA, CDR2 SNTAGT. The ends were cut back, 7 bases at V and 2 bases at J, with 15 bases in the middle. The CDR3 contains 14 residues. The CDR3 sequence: CASKRDTDTYEQYF. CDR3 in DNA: TGTGCCAGCAAAAGGGACACAGACACCTACGAGCAGTACTTC.

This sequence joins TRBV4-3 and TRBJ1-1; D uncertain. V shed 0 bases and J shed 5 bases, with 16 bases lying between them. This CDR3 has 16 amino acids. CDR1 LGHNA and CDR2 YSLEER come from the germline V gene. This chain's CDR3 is CASSQDGLRLETEAFF. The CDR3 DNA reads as TGCGCCAGCAGCCAAGATGGATTAAGGCTGGAGACTGAAGCTTTCTTT.

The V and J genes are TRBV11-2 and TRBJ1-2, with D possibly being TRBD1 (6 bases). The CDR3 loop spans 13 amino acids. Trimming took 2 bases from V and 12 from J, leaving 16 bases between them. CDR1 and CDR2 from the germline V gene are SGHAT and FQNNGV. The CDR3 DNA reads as TGTGCCAGCAGCTTAAACAGGGAAGAAGGCCACACCTTC. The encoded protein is CASSLNREEGHTF.

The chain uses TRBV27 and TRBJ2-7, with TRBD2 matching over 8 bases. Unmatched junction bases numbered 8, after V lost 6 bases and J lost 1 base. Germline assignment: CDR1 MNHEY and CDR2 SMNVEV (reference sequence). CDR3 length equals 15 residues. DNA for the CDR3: TGTGCCAGCAGATCCACCGGGACTAGGTCCTACGAGCAGTACTTC. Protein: CASRSTGTRSYEQYF.

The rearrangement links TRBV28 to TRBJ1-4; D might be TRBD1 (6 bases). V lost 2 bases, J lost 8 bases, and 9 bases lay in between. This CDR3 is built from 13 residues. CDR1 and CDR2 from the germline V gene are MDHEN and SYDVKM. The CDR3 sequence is CASSLGGGEKLFF. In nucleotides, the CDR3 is TGTGCCAGCAGTTTAGGGGGCGGAGAAAAACTGTTTTTT.

CDR3 amino acids: CASSFRAKGTNEQFF. In DNA, the CDR3 is TGTGCCAGCAGCTTCAGGGCAAAGGGTACCAATGAGCAGTTCTTC. The chain links TRBV7-2 to TRBJ2-1, with D maybe TRBD1 (5 bases). CDR1 is SGHTA and CDR2 is FQGNSA in the germline V gene. V lost 3 bases and J lost 6, with 15 bases in between. The CDR3 extends over 15 amino acids.

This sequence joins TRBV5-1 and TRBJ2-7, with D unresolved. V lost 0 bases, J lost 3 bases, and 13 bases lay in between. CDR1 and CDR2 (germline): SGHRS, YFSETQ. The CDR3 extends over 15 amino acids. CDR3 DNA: TGCGCCAGCAGCTTGGACCTTACAAGCGACTACGAGCAGTACTTC. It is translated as CASSLDLTSDYEQYF.

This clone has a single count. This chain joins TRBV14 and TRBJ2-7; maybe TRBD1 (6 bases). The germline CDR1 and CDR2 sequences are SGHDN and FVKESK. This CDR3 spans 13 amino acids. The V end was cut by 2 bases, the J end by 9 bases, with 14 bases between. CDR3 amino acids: CASSQPRQGLQYF. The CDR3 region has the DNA TGTGCCAGCAGCCAACCCCGGCAGGGGCTGCAGTACTTC.

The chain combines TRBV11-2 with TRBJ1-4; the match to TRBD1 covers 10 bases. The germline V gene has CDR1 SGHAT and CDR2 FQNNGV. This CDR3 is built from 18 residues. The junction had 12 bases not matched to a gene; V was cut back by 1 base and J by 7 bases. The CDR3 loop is CASSLARIADRGREKLFF. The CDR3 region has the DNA TGTGCCAGCAGCTTAGCGAGAATAGCCGACAGGGGGCGTGAAAAACTGTTTTTT.

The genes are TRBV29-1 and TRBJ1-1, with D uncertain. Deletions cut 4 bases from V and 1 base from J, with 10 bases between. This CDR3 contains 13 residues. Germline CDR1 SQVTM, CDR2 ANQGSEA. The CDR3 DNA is TGCAGCGTTGTCCAACTGTGGAACACTGAAGCTTTCTTT. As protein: CSVVQLWNTEAFF.

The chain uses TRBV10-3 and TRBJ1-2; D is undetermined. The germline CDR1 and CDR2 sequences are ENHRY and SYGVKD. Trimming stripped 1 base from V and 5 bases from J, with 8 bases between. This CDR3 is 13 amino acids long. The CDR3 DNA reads TGTGCCATCAGTGAGTGGGCAGAATATGGCTACACCTTC. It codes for CAISEWAEYGYTF.

The CDR3 nucleotides are TGTGCCAGCAGTACCCGGGACATTGAAGCTTTCTTT. Protein sequence: CASSTRDIEAFF. This chain links TRBV6-1 with TRBJ1-1, with D possibly TRBD1 on 6 matching bases. The germline V gene encodes CDR1 MNHNS and CDR2 SASEGT. Trimming pared 5 bases from V and 7 bases from J, leaving 11 bases between. CDR3 size: 12 residues.